Presented here are 8 T cell receptor beta chains from one specimen sequenced in a study of PD-L1 blockade in urothelial cancer. Time point: pretreatment peripheral blood. Assay used: immunoSEQ multiplex PCR; TCRdb lists only in-frame clones, some missing. Altogether 84,000 or so clones are present, more than 75% being singletons, with the ten largest covering approximately 15%. The sequencing used PBMCs, collected around atezolizumab (anti-PD-L1) treatment. These receptors all stem from a man in his sixties with urothelial cancer.

The V gene is TRBV7-3, the J gene TRBJ2-7, with D possibly matching TRBD2 (5 bases). Trimming pared 3 bases from V and 1 base from J, leaving 10 bases between. This CDR3 spans 14 amino acids. Germline CDR1 and CDR2: SGHTA and FQGTGA. CDR3 sequence reads: CASSFQPGSYEQYF. CDR3 in DNA: TGTGCCAGCAGCTTCCAACCGGGGTCCTACGAGCAGTACTTC.

The chain recombines TRBV5-4 with TRBJ2-3; D uncertain. Trimming shortened V by 4 bases and J by 1 base, and 10 bases separated the two germline ends. Germline V lookup: CDR1 SGHNT, CDR2 YYREEE (reference sequence). The CDR3 extends over 14 amino acids. CDR3 sequence reads: CASSPSDRTDTQYF. Written as DNA, the CDR3 is TGTGCCAGCAGCCCCTCAGATCGCACAGATACGCAGTATTTT.

This clone is a singleton in its sample. The J gene is TRBJ2-7, the V gene TRBV6-5; possible D gene TRBD1, 5 bases. V was shortened by 2 bases and J by 0 bases, with 11 bases between the two germline ends. The CDR3 length is 15 residues. The germline V gene encodes CDR1 MNHEY and CDR2 SVGAGI. The CDR3 region has the DNA TGTGCCAGCAGTTACAGGGGCAAAAGCTCCTACGAGCAGTACTTC. Residues: CASSYRGKSSYEQYF.

The V gene is TRBV11-3, the J gene TRBJ1-6; maybe TRBD1 (5 bases). Germline V gives CDR1 SGHNT, CDR2 YENEEA. V was clipped by 4 bases and J by 9 bases, with 13 bases between them. CDR3 length equals 14 residues. The CDR3 DNA follows: TGTGCCAGCAGCTGGGGGAGGGGCATTTCACCCCTCCACTTT. It yields the protein CASSWGRGISPLHF.

CDR3 bases: TGTGCCAGCAGAATCACCGGGACTACAGGGACAGATACGCAGTATTTT. Translation gives CASRITGTTGTDTQYF. The chain couples TRBV2 to TRBJ2-3, with a weak D call TRBD2 (7 bases). V gave up 6 bases and J gave up 3 bases, with 19 bases separating them. Germline CDR1 is SNHLY and CDR2 is FYNNEI. There are 16 residues in the CDR3.

V and J are TRBV2 and TRBJ2-1; D is unclear. This CDR3 contains 13 residues. From germline, CDR1 is SNHLY and CDR2 FYNNEI. V was pared by 1 base and J by 12 bases, with 13 bases between. As DNA, the CDR3 is TGTGCCAGCAGTGAAGAGGCAGGTCCGGCGCAGTTCTTC. Protein sequence: CASSEEAGPAQFF.

This chain uses TRBV9 with TRBJ2-1; 9 nucleotides agree with TRBD2. The ends lost 0 bases at V and 0 bases at J; junction bases unmatched: 4. The CDR3 is 17 residues long. Per the germline V gene, CDR1 is SGDLS and CDR2 is YYNGEE. The CDR3 region is CASSVGGLASSYNEQFF. The CDR3 region has the DNA TGTGCCAGCAGCGTAGGTGGACTAGCGTCCTCCTACAATGAGCAGTTCTTC.

A few counts support this clone. CDR3 loop: CASSDLVGSHEQYF. CDR3 coding DNA: TGTGCCAGCAGTGACTTGGTCGGTTCCCACGAGCAGTACTTC. The rearrangement joins TRBV2 to TRBJ2-7; D not resolved. Germline V gives CDR1 SNHLY, CDR2 FYNNEI. The CDR3 is 14 amino acids. Trimming left V 3 bases short and J 5 bases short, with 14 bases between. Full variable domain (rest looked up from reference TRBV2 and TRBJ2-7): EPEVTQTPSHQVTQMGQEVILRCVPISNHLYFYWYRQILGQKVEFLVSFYNNEISEKSEIFDDQFSVERPDGSNFTLKIRSTKLEDSAMYFCASSDLVGSHEQYFGPGTRLTVT.